Here is one T cell receptor (beta chain) with its context. Its antigen remains unknown. Germline CDR1 KGHSH, CDR2 LQKENI. The V end lost 0 bases, the J end lost 5 bases, and 5 bases lay between the germline ends. The CDR3 is 13 residues long. The data are from a study of cytomegalovirus exposure and HLA in healthy donors. About the study: Earlier, 150 million to 200 million T cells were analyzed, and around 100 million unique TCR beta sequences were found among them.

The PCR was carried out with 60 Vbeta primers and 13 Jbeta primers. Using immunoSEQ multiplex PCR, the repertoire was profiled, and TCRdb retains in-frame clones only, with some absent. The table records approximately 100,000 clones, about 80% of them present only once. Study results and limitations: By a later analysis, the bulk of CMV-associated TCR beta chains appeared HLA-restricted. Association of 17,000 or so TCR beta sequences with HLA alleles was found at 0.05 false discovery rate in a later analysis. TRBV6-2, TRBV6-3 and some other V segments were excluded as indistinguishable.

This TCR came from a woman aged 18-29 years in good health and CMV-seropositive. V gene TRBV18 combines with J gene TRBJ2-4; D is undetermined. The sample taken for sequencing was PBMCs. CDR3 in amino acids: CASSPPVQNIQYF. CDR3 coding DNA: TGTGCCAGCTCACCACCCGTCCAAAACATTCAGTACTTC.